This is a list of T cell receptor beta chains from one sample in a study of identical twins. TCRdb recomputed calls from the 5' RACE reads with MiXCR, one row per CDR3 protein. The top ten clones hold 0.98% of a sample with some 660,000 distinct CDR3 sequences, less than 10% of them seen once. These data were also filed under a second study, of yellow fever vaccine responses in identical twins.

The sequenced material came from PBMCs. The source of these receptors is a woman between 18 and 30 years old in good health. Both conserved end residues are part of each CDR3. Each record gives: J gene, clone size, V gene, D gene, CDR3 DNA, CDR3 protein. The D gene is left open where the match is weak. Size tells how often a clone was seen (once, few, many) or the class of an expanded clone, and some rows leave it out.

J gene: TRBJ2-6; clone size: few; V gene: TRBV5-1; D gene: NA; CDR3 DNA: TGCGCCAGCAGCTTGGAGACGATGAGTAACTCTGGGGCCAACGTCCTGACTTTC; CDR3 protein: CASSLETMSNSGANVLTF
J gene: TRBJ2-5; clone size: NA; V gene: TRBV2; D gene: TRBD1; CDR3 DNA: TGTGCCAGCAGCGCCCGGGGGACAGGGGACGGAACCCAGTACTTC; CDR3 protein: CASSARGTGDGTQYF
J gene: TRBJ2-3; clone size: few; V gene: TRBV27; D gene: NA; CDR3 DNA: TGTGCCAGCAGTGAGGGAGTCCGCACAGATACGCAGTATTTT; CDR3 protein: CASSEGVRTDTQYF
J gene: TRBJ2-7; clone size: many; V gene: TRBV4-2; D gene: TRBD2; CDR3 DNA: TGTGCCAGCAACTCGCCGGGACTAGCGATAGAAAAGCAGTACTTC; CDR3 protein: CASNSPGLAIEKQYF
J gene: TRBJ2-5; clone size: few; V gene: TRBV12-5; D gene: NA; CDR3 DNA: TGTGCTAGTGGTTTCGGGGGCGATCAAGAGACCCAGTACTTC; CDR3 protein: CASGFGGDQETQYF
J gene: TRBJ2-5; clone size: few; V gene: TRBV29-1; D gene: NA; CDR3 DNA: TGCAGCGTCAAGGGAATAGAGACCCAGTACTTC; CDR3 protein: CSVKGIETQYF
J gene: TRBJ2-7; clone size: NA; V gene: TRBV28; D gene: TRBD1; CDR3 DNA: TGTGCCAGCACAGGGGGCAAGGTCGAGCAGTACTTC; CDR3 protein: CASTGGKVEQYF
J gene: TRBJ2-7; clone size: NA; V gene: TRBV6-1; D gene: TRBD2; CDR3 DNA: TGTGCCAGCAGTCAGGTAGCGGGAGGGCCCAACGAGCAGTACTTC; CDR3 protein: CASSQVAGGPNEQYF
J gene: TRBJ1-6; clone size: few; V gene: TRBV28; D gene: TRBD1; CDR3 DNA: TGTGCCAGCAGTCTCCGGACAGGGGTGAGGGTAAATTCACCCCTCCACTTT; CDR3 protein: CASSLRTGVRVNSPLHF
J gene: TRBJ2-1; clone size: few; V gene: TRBV10-1; D gene: NA; CDR3 DNA: TGCGCCAGCAGTGAGTCAGGGGCCCCTCCGAATGAGCAGTTCTTC; CDR3 protein: CASSESGAPPNEQFF
J gene: TRBJ2-1; clone size: many; V gene: TRBV29-1; D gene: NA; CDR3 DNA: TGCAGCGTTGAAACCAGCGGGTTTGGTAATGAGCAGTTCTTC; CDR3 protein: CSVETSGFGNEQFF
J gene: TRBJ2-3; clone size: few; V gene: TRBV9; D gene: TRBD1; CDR3 DNA: TGTGCCAGCAGCTGGGGACAGGGGGCAGCGGATACGCAGTATTTT; CDR3 protein: CASSWGQGAADTQYF
J gene: TRBJ2-1; clone size: few; V gene: TRBV6-2/TRBV6-3; D gene: TRBD2; CDR3 DNA: TGTGCCAGCGCAACGCCTCCTAGGCGGGAGGTTTCCCTCCCCTACAATGAGCAGTTCTTC; CDR3 protein: CASATPPRREVSLPYNEQFF
J gene: TRBJ2-3; clone size: few; V gene: TRBV7-9; D gene: TRBD2; CDR3 DNA: TGTGCCAGCAGCTGGACTAGCGGGGGGGCCTGGGATACGCAGTATTTT; CDR3 protein: CASSWTSGGAWDTQYF
J gene: TRBJ2-3; clone size: NA; V gene: TRBV2; D gene: NA; CDR3 DNA: TGTGCCAGCAGGGCCGGGACCCTACAGCCAGATACGCAGTATTTT; CDR3 protein: CASRAGTLQPDTQYF
J gene: TRBJ2-7; clone size: few; V gene: TRBV20-1; D gene: NA; CDR3 DNA: TGCAGTGCTAGAGATTTCGAGGATAGAGGATACGAGCAGTACTTC; CDR3 protein: CSARDFEDRGYEQYF
J gene: TRBJ2-1; clone size: few; V gene: TRBV11-2; D gene: TRBD1; CDR3 DNA: TGTGCCAGCAGCAGGGCCGGGACAGGAGGGAATGAGCAGTTCTTC; CDR3 protein: CASSRAGTGGNEQFF
J gene: TRBJ1-1; clone size: few; V gene: TRBV3-1; D gene: NA; CDR3 DNA: TGTGCCAGCAGCCAAAATTTCGTCCCAGGGTCGGCTTTCTTT; CDR3 protein: CASSQNFVPGSAFF
J gene: TRBJ2-5; clone size: many; V gene: TRBV29-1; D gene: TRBD1; CDR3 DNA: TGCAGCGTTGATGACAGGGGGCCAGAGACCCAGTACTTC; CDR3 protein: CSVDDRGPETQYF
J gene: TRBJ2-3; clone size: many; V gene: TRBV7-9; D gene: NA; CDR3 DNA: TGTGCCACCACGGGAGTCGGGGCCACAGATACGCAGTATTTT; CDR3 protein: CATTGVGATDTQYF
J gene: TRBJ2-3; clone size: NA; V gene: TRBV9; D gene: TRBD2; CDR3 DNA: TGTGCCAGCAGCGTTGGCGGGGGGGCAGATACGCAGTATTTT; CDR3 protein: CASSVGGGADTQYF
J gene: TRBJ2-3; clone size: NA; V gene: TRBV7-9; D gene: NA; CDR3 DNA: TGTGCCAGCTCCCCCGGCCGGGCCCTATTTCCAGATACGCAGTATTTT; CDR3 protein: CASSPGRALFPDTQYF
J gene: TRBJ2-3; clone size: many; V gene: TRBV15; D gene: NA; CDR3 DNA: TGTGCCACCAGTTCTCGGACTGGGGGCACAGATACGCAGTATTTT; CDR3 protein: CATSSRTGGTDTQYF
J gene: TRBJ2-2; clone size: NA; V gene: TRBV29-1; D gene: TRBD1; CDR3 DNA: TGCAGCGGTTCACAGGGGGCGCAGGCCGGGGAGCTGTTTTTT; CDR3 protein: CSGSQGAQAGELFF
J gene: TRBJ2-7; clone size: NA; V gene: TRBV4-2; D gene: TRBD2; CDR3 DNA: TGTGCCAGCAGCCTAAGAACAGGAGGCGGGGGGCCCTCCTACGAGCAGTACTTC; CDR3 protein: CASSLRTGGGGPSYEQYF
J gene: TRBJ2-5; clone size: many; V gene: TRBV12-3/TRBV12-4; D gene: TRBD1; CDR3 DNA: TGTGCCAGCAGTTCGCTTGACAGGGCGGAGACCCAGTACTTC; CDR3 protein: CASSSLDRAETQYF
J gene: TRBJ2-7; clone size: few; V gene: TRBV20-1; D gene: NA; CDR3 DNA: TGCAGTGCTAGAGATTTCCGGGACCCCTCCTACGAGCAGTACTTC; CDR3 protein: CSARDFRDPSYEQYF
J gene: TRBJ2-3; clone size: NA; V gene: TRBV27; D gene: NA; CDR3 DNA: TGTGCCAGCAGTTACAGGTTTAGCACAGATACGCAGTATTTT; CDR3 protein: CASSYRFSTDTQYF
J gene: TRBJ2-3; clone size: NA; V gene: TRBV7-8; D gene: NA; CDR3 DNA: TGTGCCAGCAGCTTAGCAGCCTTCCTCAACACAGATACGCAGTATTTT; CDR3 protein: CASSLAAFLNTDTQYF
J gene: TRBJ2-5; clone size: NA; V gene: TRBV4-3; D gene: TRBD2; CDR3 DNA: TGCGCCAGCAGCCAAGGGGGGAGGGCTGAGACCCAGTACTTC; CDR3 protein: CASSQGGRAETQYF
J gene: TRBJ1-2; clone size: few; V gene: TRBV5-6; D gene: NA; CDR3 DNA: TGTGCCAGCAGCTTGCAACGGAACTATGGCTACACCTTC; CDR3 protein: CASSLQRNYGYTF
J gene: TRBJ2-6; clone size: few; V gene: TRBV7-9; D gene: NA; CDR3 DNA: TGTGCCAGCAGCTTAAAGCAGATCGCTGGGGCCAACGTCCTGACTTTC; CDR3 protein: CASSLKQIAGANVLTF
J gene: TRBJ2-7; clone size: NA; V gene: TRBV4-2; D gene: NA; CDR3 DNA: TGTGCCAGCAGCCAAGCCGCCCACGGGCACGAGCAGTACTTC; CDR3 protein: CASSQAAHGHEQYF
J gene: TRBJ2-4; clone size: few; V gene: TRBV6-5; D gene: NA; CDR3 DNA: TGTGCCAGCAGTTATCTGGGGACCAAAAACATTCAGTACTTC; CDR3 protein: CASSYLGTKNIQYF
J gene: TRBJ1-4; clone size: few; V gene: TRBV29-1; D gene: NA; CDR3 DNA: TGCAGCGGCTTAGGGGGGGAAAAACTGTTTTTT; CDR3 protein: CSGLGGEKLFF
J gene: TRBJ1-4; clone size: NA; V gene: TRBV4-2; D gene: NA; CDR3 DNA: TGTGCCACCACACCTCGACGACAGAATGAAAAACTGTTTTTT; CDR3 protein: CATTPRRQNEKLFF
J gene: TRBJ1-4; clone size: few; V gene: TRBV7-9; D gene: NA; CDR3 DNA: TGTGCCAGCAGCGTGGGGGATAGGACTAATGAAAAACTGTTTTTT; CDR3 protein: CASSVGDRTNEKLFF
J gene: TRBJ2-7; clone size: few; V gene: TRBV24-1; D gene: NA; CDR3 DNA: TGTGCCACCAGTGATTCCGCCTCCTACGAGCAGTACTTC; CDR3 protein: CATSDSASYEQYF
J gene: TRBJ2-1; clone size: many; V gene: TRBV20-1; D gene: TRBD2; CDR3 DNA: TGCAGTGCTCCTCCCAGCGGGAAATACAATGAGCAGTTCTTC; CDR3 protein: CSAPPSGKYNEQFF
J gene: TRBJ2-5; clone size: NA; V gene: TRBV20-1; D gene: NA; CDR3 DNA: TGCAGTGCCAAGGCCTCTATGAAAGAGACCCAGTACTTC; CDR3 protein: CSAKASMKETQYF
J gene: TRBJ2-7; clone size: many; V gene: TRBV7-9; D gene: NA; CDR3 DNA: TGTGCCAGCAGCCCGCAATACGAGCAGTACTTC; CDR3 protein: CASSPQYEQYF
J gene: TRBJ2-3; clone size: many; V gene: TRBV5-1; D gene: NA; CDR3 DNA: TGCGCCAGCAGCTTTTCCTCAGATACGCAGTATTTT; CDR3 protein: CASSFSSDTQYF
J gene: TRBJ2-7; clone size: many; V gene: TRBV24-1; D gene: TRBD1; CDR3 DNA: TGTGCCACCAGTGACCCTGACAGGGACTACGAGCAGTACTTC; CDR3 protein: CATSDPDRDYEQYF
J gene: TRBJ2-7; clone size: NA; V gene: TRBV6-1; D gene: TRBD2; CDR3 DNA: TGTGCCAGCAGGGCGAGCGGGATTTACGAGCAGTACTTC; CDR3 protein: CASRASGIYEQYF
J gene: TRBJ2-3; clone size: few; V gene: TRBV5-4; D gene: NA; CDR3 DNA: TGTGCCAGCAGCTTTCCCCGAGGCGGGAAGGGGGCAGATACGCAGTATTTT; CDR3 protein: CASSFPRGGKGADTQYF
J gene: TRBJ2-1; clone size: few; V gene: TRBV7-9; D gene: NA; CDR3 DNA: TGTGCCAGCAGCCTCGGACGGGAGTGGGGTTACAATGAGCAGTTCTTC; CDR3 protein: CASSLGREWGYNEQFF
J gene: TRBJ2-3; clone size: NA; V gene: TRBV6-2/TRBV6-3; D gene: NA; CDR3 DNA: TGTGCCAGCAGTCCCGGCGGTGGCGGGATTGGGCGAAATACGCAGTATTTT; CDR3 protein: CASSPGGGGIGRNTQYF
J gene: TRBJ2-5; clone size: few; V gene: TRBV11-1; D gene: TRBD2; CDR3 DNA: TGTGCCAGCAGCTTACCTTCGGGGACTAGCGGGAGCCTATTCCAAGAGACCCAGTACTTC; CDR3 protein: CASSLPSGTSGSLFQETQYF
J gene: TRBJ2-2; clone size: many; V gene: TRBV5-1; D gene: NA; CDR3 DNA: TGCGCCAGCAGCTCTTGGGGCGGTGGTACCGGGGAGCTGTTTTTT; CDR3 protein: CASSSWGGGTGELFF
J gene: TRBJ1-6; clone size: NA; V gene: TRBV16; D gene: NA; CDR3 DNA: TGTGCCAGCAGCCAATCGGGGATGGGTAATTCACCCCTCCACTTT; CDR3 protein: CASSQSGMGNSPLHF
J gene: TRBJ2-1; clone size: few; V gene: TRBV9; D gene: NA; CDR3 DNA: TGTGCCAGCAGCGTCCCAGGGTACAATGAGCAGTTCTTC; CDR3 protein: CASSVPGYNEQFF
J gene: TRBJ2-7; clone size: many; V gene: TRBV4-3; D gene: TRBD1; CDR3 DNA: TGCGCCAGCAGCCAAGCACACAGGGGGGACTACGAGCAGTACTTC; CDR3 protein: CASSQAHRGDYEQYF
J gene: TRBJ2-7; clone size: many; V gene: TRBV4-3; D gene: NA; CDR3 DNA: TGCGCCAGCAGCCAAGAGGACGGATCACTCTACGAGCAGTACTTC; CDR3 protein: CASSQEDGSLYEQYF
J gene: TRBJ2-7; clone size: many; V gene: TRBV3-1; D gene: NA; CDR3 DNA: TGTGCCAGCAGCCAATTCGCGACCGACTACGAGCAGTACTTC; CDR3 protein: CASSQFATDYEQYF
J gene: TRBJ2-5; clone size: NA; V gene: TRBV7-9; D gene: TRBD1; CDR3 DNA: TGTGCCAGCAGCTTTGGCAGGGGGCTAGGAGAGACCCAGTACTTC; CDR3 protein: CASSFGRGLGETQYF
J gene: TRBJ1-4; clone size: NA; V gene: TRBV6-1; D gene: TRBD1; CDR3 DNA: TGTGCCAGCCGGGAGACAGGGGGACGTGAAAAACTGTTTTTT; CDR3 protein: CASRETGGREKLFF
J gene: TRBJ2-7; clone size: many; V gene: TRBV7-9; D gene: TRBD2; CDR3 DNA: TGTGCCAGCAGCTTGGGAACTAGCGGCGAGCAGTACTTC; CDR3 protein: CASSLGTSGEQYF
J gene: TRBJ2-7; clone size: few; V gene: TRBV5-1; D gene: NA; CDR3 DNA: TGCGCCAGCAGCTACGACATTCACGAGCAGTACTTC; CDR3 protein: CASSYDIHEQYF
J gene: TRBJ2-6; clone size: few; V gene: TRBV20-1; D gene: NA; CDR3 DNA: TGCAGTGCTAGTCCAGGGGCCAACGTCCTGACTTTC; CDR3 protein: CSASPGANVLTF